This record concerns one TCR beta chain sequence. Antigen: not known. An end of the junction differs from the germline gene, which may be a read error. Unsorted whole blood yielded the blood RNA, and germline DNA was also extracted. Germline CDR1 reads SGHAT; CDR2 reads FQNNGV. There are 15 residues in the CDR3. This specimen comes from a study of tumor-infiltrating lymphocytes in primary liver carcinoma. General study findings and limits: Tumors had a significantly higher top-250-clone fraction than blood (p = 0.039). Bulk unsorted material prevented CD4+ and CD8+ repertoire comparison.

The investigators made TCR beta cDNA from about 500 ng total RNA, using a constant-region primer. Three rounds of nested multiplex PCR with slightly modified ARM-PCR produced TCR beta libraries. Each of the first two PCR rounds ran about 9 cycles with TRBV1-TRBV30 forward and C-beta reverse primers. Each CDR3 protein is one row after TCRdb ran MiXCR on the multiplex PCR reads. The sample yields 150,000 to 200,000 distinct CDR3 sequences, about 60% seen once. Input material: peripheral blood. The sequence was collected from a middle-aged man with primary liver carcinoma and hepatitis B virus infection. The rearrangement links TRBV11-2 to TRBJ2-1, with TRBD2 matching 11 bases. CDR3 DNA sequence: TGTGTCAGCCGCTTGGGACTAGCGGTATACAATGAGCAGTTCTTC. This codes for CVSRLGLAVYNEQFF.